The sample holds many counts of the clone carrying this T cell receptor beta chain. Its target is not known. Stated time point: newly diagnosed GD, antithyroid drugs for less than 3 months. PBMC RNA served as the TCR library source. Combining iRepertoire HTBI primers with Arm-PCR of CDR3 regions, the authors built TCR beta libraries. Source study methods: Looking across samples, the authors found approximately 60 TRBV and some 13 TRBJ segments. TCRdb reanalysed the multiplex PCR reads using MiXCR and keeps one entry per CDR3 protein. The V and J calls were not made by the authors but by TCRdb's processing. Of hundreds of thousands of distinct CDR3 sequences listed, roughly 15% are singletons. The sample originates from a study of regulatory T cells in long-lasting Graves disease. Study-wide context: Antithyroid drugs had been given to newly diagnosed Graves' patients for under 3 months. Findings and caveats of the study: The study found persistent patients shared more public clonotypes (approximately 2,700) than new patients (just over 950).

The specimen comprised peripheral blood mononuclear cells (PBMCs), sampled at new diagnosis, from a patient treated with antithyroid drugs. This sequence was found in a female donor with Graves disease.

CDR3 loop: CASSPWVGPSYEQYF. The CDR3 nucleotides are TGCGCCAGCAGCCCGTGGGTGGGACCCTCCTACGAGCAGTACTTC. V gene TRBV5-1 combines with J gene TRBJ2-7, with D perhaps TRBD1 or TRBD2 (5 bases each). The V gene lost 4 bases and the J gene lost 0 bases, with 14 bases spanning the gap. From germline, CDR1 is SGHRS and CDR2 YFSETQ. The CDR3 has 15 residues.